One and the same sample provided the 26 T cell receptor beta chains below, sequenced in a study of blood T cell repertoires in COVID-19 (dated by TCRdb to between 2020 and 2021). The library was generated by the immunoSEQ multiplex PCR assay. This immuneACCESS table, as held by TCRdb, lists in-frame sequences with V and J called but not all clones. Of the missing ones, under half trace to an unresolved V gene in checked studies; the others have no known cause. The sample yields some 190,000 clones; roughly 80% were counted once. The biggest ten clones account for 7.5% to 9% of the sample. Source material: peripheral blood. The receptors stem from an elderly woman with COVID-19, enrolled during active disease.

V is TRBV5-1 and J is TRBJ1-3; 7 positions agree with TRBD1. The CDR3 is made up of 16 amino acids. The V gene end was trimmed by 4 bases and the J gene end by 4 bases; junction bases not matched to a gene: 11. Per the germline V gene, CDR1 is SGHRS and CDR2 is YFSETQ. CDR3 loop: CASSVSTGTRGNTIYF. The CDR3 bases are TGCGCCAGCAGCGTATCGACAGGGACAAGAGGAAACACCATATATTTT.

The rearrangement links TRBV15 to TRBJ1-2; D not certain. Germline V gives CDR1 LNHNV, CDR2 YYDKDF (reference sequence). V gave up 2 bases and J gave up 2 bases, with 9 bases separating them. The CDR3 contains 14 residues. Here the CDR3 reads CATSRTLENYGYTF. The CDR3 DNA follows: TGTGCCACCAGCAGAACCCTTGAGAACTATGGCTACACCTTC.

The rearrangement links TRBV7-9 to TRBJ2-1; TRBD2 matches at 9 bases. V lost 10 bases to trimming and J lost 0 bases; unmatched junction nucleotides: 16. The CDR3 contains 18 residues. Germline values: CDR1 SEHNR, CDR2 FQNEAQ (reference sequence). CDR3 protein: CATTRGASGTPSYNEQFF. The CDR3 DNA reads TGTGCCACTACCCGGGGGGCTAGCGGGACCCCCTCCTACAATGAGCAGTTCTTC.

V is TRBV2 and J is TRBJ1-1; tentative D call: TRBD1 (5 bases). This CDR3 spans 12 amino acids. The V gene's germline CDR1 is SNHLY and CDR2 FYNNEI. The V gene lost 6 bases and the J gene lost 4 bases, with 9 bases spanning the gap. CDR3 DNA: TGTGCCAGCAGGGAACAGGTCACTGAAGCTTTCTTT. It is translated as CASREQVTEAFF.

The chain links TRBV12-3 or TRBV12-4 to TRBJ1-3; D not certain. CDR3 length: 13 amino acids. The V gene lost 6 bases and the J gene lost 0 bases, with 6 bases spanning the gap. CDR3 amino acids: CASRRPSGNTIYF. The CDR3 DNA sequence: TGTGCCAGCAGGCGGCCCTCTGGAAACACCATATATTTT.

The CDR3 region has the DNA TGTGCCACCAGTGATTACGAGGCAGGGGGCAACTATGGCTACACCTTC. Its translation: CATSDYEAGGNYGYTF. The chain has TRBV24-1 and TRBJ1-2; 8 nucleotides match TRBD1. This CDR3 is built from 16 residues. The germline gives CDR1 KGHDR, CDR2 SFDVKD. V dropped 2 bases and J dropped 2; count of bases not matched to a gene: 6.

Concerning this clone itself: The same CDR3 also results from other DNA sequences found in this sample. The rearrangement joins TRBV5-1 to TRBJ2-3; possibly TRBD1 for D (5 bases). V was trimmed by 0 bases and J by 6 bases, leaving 14 bases between them. The CDR3 extends over 15 amino acids. CDR1 is SGHRS, CDR2 YFSETQ, per germline. CDR3 bases: TGCGCCAGCAGCTTGGATGGTTCTGGGGCGGATACGCAGTATTTT. It is translated as CASSLDGSGADTQYF.

This CDR3 reads CASSQEGLGATGNTIYF. DNA of the CDR3: TGCGCCAGCAGCCAAGAAGGGCTGGGGGCGACTGGAAACACCATATATTTT. V is TRBV4-1 and J is TRBJ1-3, with D tentatively TRBD1 (6 bases). V shed 0 bases and J shed 2 bases, with 14 bases lying between them. Germline V gene lookup returns CDR1 MGHRA and CDR2 YSYEKL. The CDR3 runs 17 residues.

V usage is TRBV27 and J usage is TRBJ1-1, with TRBD1 as a possible D gene (5 bases). Trimming shortened V by 10 bases and J by 2 bases, and 14 bases separated the two germline ends. The CDR3 extends over 13 amino acids. Germline V CDR1 and CDR2: MNHEY, SMNVEV (reference sequence). CDR3 loop: CAIRGSQNTEAFF. In DNA, the CDR3 is TGTGCCATACGGGGGAGTCAAAACACTGAAGCTTTCTTT.

CDR3 in DNA: TGCGCCAGCAGCTTTCGAGGGGGAACCATGAACACTGAAGCTTTCTTT. It translates to CASSFRGGTMNTEAFF. This chain joins TRBV5-1 and TRBJ1-1, with D tentatively TRBD1 (6 bases). The germline CDR1 and CDR2 sequences are SGHRS and YFSETQ. V lost 2 bases, J lost 0 bases, and 14 bases lay in between. The CDR3 length is 16 residues.

The gene calls are TRBV4-2 and TRBJ1-4; 9 bases match TRBD1. This CDR3 spans 15 amino acids. J lost 7 bases, V lost 4 bases, and 7 bases had no gene match. Germline CDR1 and CDR2: LGHNA and YNFKEQ. The CDR3 DNA is TGTGCCAGCAGCCCAAGGGACAGGGATACTGAAAAACTGTTTTTT. Its protein product is CASSPRDRDTEKLFF.

The chain recombines TRBV5-1 with TRBJ1-2, with D maybe TRBD1 (5 bases). Germline lookup yields CDR1 SGHRS and CDR2 YFSETQ. Trimming removed 6 bases from V and 6 bases from J, with 18 bases in between. This CDR3 comprises 14 residues. The CDR3 region has the DNA TGCGCCAGCACCATCGGGCAGGGCGGGGATGGCTACACCTTC. This codes for CASTIGQGGDGYTF. Complete variable domain (other parts from reference TRBV5-1 and TRBJ1-2): KAGVTQTPRYLIKTRGQQVTLSCSPISGHRSVSWYQQTPGQGLQFLFEYFSETQRNKGNFPGRFSGRQFSNSRSEMNVSTLELGDSALYLCASTIGQGGDGYTFGSGTRLTVV.

Written as DNA, the CDR3 is TGCAGCTCAAGCACAGGTGACAATGAGCAGTTCTTC. This gives the protein CSSSTGDNEQFF. The V gene is TRBV29-1, the J gene TRBJ2-1; TRBD1 might be the D (5 bases). Germline V gives CDR1 SQVTM, CDR2 ANQGSEA. Deletions cut 8 bases from V and 5 bases from J, with 13 bases between. The CDR3 contains 12 residues.

This chain uses TRBV5-1 with TRBJ2-3, with no clear D. The CDR3 totals 11 residues. The germline V and J ends were trimmed by 5 bases and 6 bases, with 7 bases remaining between them. Germline V gene lookup returns CDR1 SGHRS and CDR2 YFSETQ. Here the CDR3 reads CASRSADTQYF. The DNA for the CDR3 is TGCGCCAGCAGGTCAGCGGATACGCAGTATTTT.

This chain joins TRBV2 and TRBJ2-3; TRBD2 aligns across 8 bases. The CDR3 loop spans 14 amino acids. CDR1 and CDR2 (germline): SNHLY, FYNNEI. The V and J ends lost 6 bases and 3 bases, in that order; junction bases with no gene match: 5. CDR3 DNA sequence: TGTGCCAGCAGGGGACTAGTTGGGACAGATACGCAGTATTTT. This codes for CASRGLVGTDTQYF.

This chain connects TRBV19 to TRBJ2-3; 10 nucleotides match TRBD2. This CDR3 has 15 amino acids. Germline loops: CDR1 LNHDA, CDR2 SQIVND (reference sequence). Germline trimming cut 6 bases from V and 2 bases from J; bases unmatched to any gene: 5. DNA for the CDR3: TGTGCCAGTAGCCCACTAGCGGGGACCACAGATACGCAGTATTTT. Amino acid sequence: CASSPLAGTTDTQYF.

The rearrangement links TRBV2 to TRBJ2-1; TRBD2 might be the D (6 bases). CDR1 and CDR2 (germline): SNHLY, FYNNEI. Trimming left V 1 base short and J 2 bases short, with 18 bases between. This CDR3 is built from 18 residues. The CDR3 reads CASSEVGGVDKTYNEQFF. The CDR3 nucleotides read TGTGCCAGCAGTGAAGTGGGCGGGGTCGATAAAACCTACAATGAGCAGTTCTTC.

This chain connects TRBV3-1 (or the pseudogene TRBV3-2) to TRBJ1-5; D remains unclear. Deletions cut 3 bases from V and 12 bases from J, with 12 bases between. The CDR3 consists of 12 residues. Germline CDR1 LGHDT, CDR2 YNNKEL (reference sequence). As DNA, the CDR3 is TGTGCCAGCAGCCAGGGCCTTGGCGACCAGCATTTT. Residues: CASSQGLGDQHF.

This chain connects TRBV27 to TRBJ1-3, with a weak D call TRBD1 (6 bases). The CDR3 sequence is 15 residues long. V gave up 3 bases and J gave up 2 bases, with 11 bases separating them. Germline V gene lookup returns CDR1 MNHEY and CDR2 SMNVEV (reference sequence). The CDR3 DNA follows: TGTGCCAGCAGTTTTGAAGGGGGGGCTGGAAACACCATATATTTT. Residues: CASSFEGGAGNTIYF.

The genes are TRBV18 and TRBJ2-7; 9 nucleotides align to TRBD2. The CDR3 runs to 15 residues. V was pared by 5 bases and J by 0 bases, with 5 bases of the junction left unmatched. Germline V gives CDR1 KGHSH, CDR2 LQKENI. The CDR3 coding sequence is TGTGCCAGCTCAGAGAGCGGGGGGAGCTCCTACGAGCAGTACTTC. It encodes CASSESGGSSYEQYF. The variable domain in full, with the rest retrieved from reference TRBV18 and TRBJ2-7, is NAGVMQNPRHLVRRRGQEARLRCSPMKGHSHVYWYRQLPEEGLKFMVYLQKENIIDESGMPKERFSAEFPKEGPSILRIQQVVRGDSAAYFCASSESGGSSYEQYFGPGTRLTVT.

The chain has TRBV6-1 and TRBJ2-3; tentative D call: TRBD1 (6 bases). Trimming took 3 bases from V and 0 from J, leaving 10 bases between them. The CDR3 is 15 amino acids. Per the germline V gene, CDR1 is MNHNS and CDR2 is SASEGT. Written as DNA, the CDR3 is TGTGCCAGCAGTGATGGGGGCTCTAGCACAGATACGCAGTATTTT. It is translated as CASSDGGSSTDTQYF.

The chain couples TRBV15 to TRBJ1-5, with unresolved D. The V gene's germline CDR1 is LNHNV and CDR2 YYDKDF (reference sequence). The CDR3 runs 15 residues. V lost 2 bases and J lost 7, with 15 bases in between. CDR3 protein: CATSRSPGRVQPQHF. The CDR3 DNA reads TGTGCCACCAGCAGATCTCCTGGGAGGGTACAGCCCCAGCATTTT.

This chain links TRBV6-5 with TRBJ1-2, with D perhaps matching TRBD1 (5 bases). This CDR3 has 13 amino acids. Trimming took 4 bases from V and 8 from J, leaving 14 bases between them. Germline V gives CDR1 MNHEY, CDR2 SVGAGI. In DNA form, the CDR3 reads TGTGCCAGCAGTTCACCTTGGGGCTGGGGCTACACCTTC. This encodes CASSSPWGWGYTF.

This clone was counted only a few times. This chain connects TRBV28 to TRBJ1-2; D is unresolved. Trimming removed 6 bases at V and 8 bases at J, with 16 bases between. The CDR3 totals 13 residues. Germline CDR1 and CDR2: MDHEN and SYDVKM. This CDR3 is CASRPDTGRGYTF. CDR3 coding DNA: TGTGCCAGCAGGCCTGACACTGGTCGGGGCTACACCTTC.

The chain has TRBV18 and TRBJ2-1, with 8 positions matching TRBD1. Germline CDR1 KGHSH, CDR2 LQKENI. The CDR3 consists of 15 residues. Trimming at V came to 3 bases and at J to 2 bases, leaving 3 bases not matched to a gene. CDR3 residues: CASSPRTGTYNEQFF. In DNA, the CDR3 is TGTGCCAGCTCACCGAGGACAGGGACCTACAATGAGCAGTTCTTC.

The chain carries TRBV5-4 and TRBJ2-4, with TRBD2 matching over 7 bases. This CDR3 is built from 17 residues. V shed 2 bases and J 3 bases; nucleotides not matched to a gene: 11. The germline CDR1 and CDR2 sequences are SGHNT and YYREEE (reference sequence). CDR3 loop: CASSFGGGGVVKNIQYF. The CDR3 DNA sequence: TGTGCCAGCAGCTTCGGTGGGGGGGGAGTAGTCAAAAACATTCAGTACTTC.